The 15 T cell receptor beta chains below were found in one sample sequenced in a study of blood T cell repertoires in COVID-19. Sequenced by immunoSEQ multiplex PCR; TCRdb stores in-frame clones only, minus some. The repertoire holds some 350,000 clones, with more than 85% as singletons. The sample was peripheral blood. The receptors shown here come from a human donor in a cohort sampled during active COVID-19.

CDR3 in amino acids: CASSDPSGRLYNEQFF. CDR3 coding DNA: TGTGCCAGCAGCGATCCTAGCGGGAGGCTCTACAATGAGCAGTTCTTC. The chain links TRBV9 to TRBJ2-1; 11 bases agree with TRBD2. The trim removed 3 bases at V and 3 bases at J, leaving 5 bases unmatched. The CDR3 is 16 residues long. Germline V gene lookup returns CDR1 SGDLS and CDR2 YYNGEE.

The V call is TRBV7-3, the J call TRBJ2-2; 12 bases line up with TRBD2. The germline V gene has CDR1 SGHTA and CDR2 FQGTGA. Trimming at V came to 1 base and at J to 3 bases, leaving 6 bases not matched to a gene. This CDR3 region has 18 residues. Here the CDR3 DNA reads TGTGCCAGCAGCTTAAGTCTAGCGGGAGGGTCGCACACCGGGGAGCTGTTTTTT. It translates to CASSLSLAGGSHTGELFF.

This clone was detected a few times. This chain joins TRBV28 and TRBJ1-1; perhaps TRBD1 as D (5 bases). Germline V gene lookup returns CDR1 MDHEN and CDR2 SYDVKM. The CDR3 contains 15 residues. V was clipped by 6 bases and J by 0 bases, with 14 bases between them. The CDR3 sequence: CASSSRKTVNTEAFF. The CDR3 nucleotides read TGTGCCAGCAGCTCTCGGAAGACAGTGAACACTGAAGCTTTCTTT. Filled out from reference TRBV28 and TRBJ1-1, the complete variable domain reads DVKVTQSSRYLVKRTGEKVFLECVQDMDHENMFWYRQDPGLGLRLIYFSYDVKMKEKGDIPEGYSVSREKKERFSLILESASTNQTSMYLCASSSRKTVNTEAFFGQGTRLTVV.

V usage is TRBV10-3 and J usage is TRBJ1-2; TRBD1 aligns across 10 bases. Unmatched junction bases numbered 6, after V lost 10 bases and J lost 4 bases. This CDR3 region has 13 residues. Germline V gene sequence: CDR1 ENHRY, CDR2 SYGVKD. CDR3 sequence reads: CASQTGGGYGYTF. For the CDR3, the DNA is TGTGCCAGCCAGACAGGGGGCGGCTATGGCTACACCTTC.

The chain links TRBV19 to TRBJ1-2, with 9 positions matching TRBD1. After removal of 7 bases from V and 7 bases from J, the junction contained 10 bases not matched to a gene. This CDR3 is built from 14 residues. CDR1 and CDR2 (germline): LNHDA, SQIVND (reference sequence). The CDR3 reads CASTTTGGKSGYTF. In DNA, the CDR3 is TGTGCCAGTACTACGACAGGGGGTAAGAGTGGCTACACCTTC.

This clone was found once. Here the CDR3 DNA reads TGTGCCAGTAGTATCTCACTTTTTTACGAGCAGTACTTC. It is translated as CASSISLFYEQYF. The V call is TRBV19, the J call TRBJ2-7; the D is unclear. This CDR3 is 13 amino acids long. Per the germline V gene, CDR1 is LNHDA and CDR2 is SQIVND (reference sequence). With 3 bases removed from V and 4 bases from J, the gap between germline ends came to 10 bases. The full variable domain, in which reference TRBV19 and TRBJ2-7 provide the parts outside the CDR3, is DGGITQSPKYLFRKEGQNVTLSCEQNLNHDAMYWYRQDPGQGLRLIYYSQIVNDFQKGDIAEGYSVSREKKESFPLTVTSAQKNPTAFYLCASSISLFYEQYFGPGTRLTVT.

The genes are TRBV19 and TRBJ2-7, with a possible D match to TRBD2 (5 bases). CDR1 and CDR2 from the germline V gene are LNHDA and SQIVND (reference sequence). CDR3 size: 13 residues. V shed 6 bases and J shed 4 bases, with 13 bases lying between them. The CDR3 DNA reads TGTGCCAGTAGCGGGATTAATGCTTACGAGCAGTACTTC. Protein: CASSGINAYEQYF.

This chain connects TRBV25-1 to TRBJ2-1; 9 bases line up with TRBD2. J was trimmed by 2 bases and V by 5 bases; bases with no gene match: 1. The CDR3 consists of 14 residues. Looked up from germline, CDR1 is MGHDK and CDR2 is SYGVNS. Here the CDR3 DNA reads TGTGCCAGCAGTTTAGCGGGAGCCTACAATGAGCAGTTCTTC. Translated: CASSLAGAYNEQFF.

The chain couples TRBV6-6 to TRBJ2-7; TRBD1 matches at 8 bases. V dropped 4 bases and J dropped 5; count of bases not matched to a gene: 1. CDR3 length: 12 amino acids. CDR1 is MNHNY and CDR2 is SVGAGI in the germline V gene (reference sequence). In DNA form, the CDR3 reads TGTGCCAGCAGTTCGACAGGGGACGAGCAGTACTTC. It specifies CASSSTGDEQYF.

This chain joins TRBV10-2 and TRBJ2-1, with TRBD2 matching 10 bases. The junction had 1 base not matched to a gene; V was cut back by 4 bases and J by 4 bases. Per germline, CDR1 WSHSY and CDR2 SAAADI. CDR3 length: 14 amino acids. The CDR3 coding sequence is TGCGCCAGCAGTGGGACTAGCGGTTACAATGAGCAGTTCTTC. Translation gives CASSGTSGYNEQFF.

In DNA form, the CDR3 reads TGTGCCATCTCCAGGGAACTAGATACGCAGTATTTT. Its translation: CAISRELDTQYF. This chain joins TRBV10-3 and TRBJ2-3; possible D gene TRBD1, 5 bases. V gave up 8 bases and J gave up 5 bases, with 11 bases separating them. The CDR3 extends over 12 amino acids. Germline V gene data show CDR1 as ENHRY and CDR2 as SYGVKD.

The chain is built from TRBV29-1 and TRBJ2-3; 10 bases agree with TRBD2. Germline CDR1 reads SQVTM; CDR2 reads ANQGSEA. With 6 bases clipped from V and 2 bases from J, the junction kept 2 bases outside the gene matches. This CDR3 has 13 amino acids. CDR3 in DNA: TGCAGCGTGCTAGCGGGAGACACAGATACGCAGTATTTT. Translating gives CSVLAGDTDTQYF.

The chain uses TRBV7-8 and TRBJ1-1; the match to TRBD1 covers 9 bases. The germline gives CDR1 SGHVS, CDR2 FQNEAQ. After removal of 5 bases from V and 10 bases from J, the junction contained 8 bases not matched to a gene. CDR3 length: 13 amino acids. This CDR3 is CASSRDRGVGAFF. In DNA, the CDR3 is TGTGCCAGCAGCCGAGACAGGGGGGTTGGAGCTTTCTTT.

This chain joins TRBV15 and TRBJ2-7; 10 bases align to TRBD2. This CDR3 is built from 15 residues. Germline V gives CDR1 LNHNV, CDR2 YYDKDF (reference sequence). V was pared by 4 bases and J by 0 bases, with 3 bases of the junction left unmatched. CDR3: CATSTGLATSYEQYF. CDR3 nucleotide sequence: TGTGCCACCAGCACGGGACTAGCGACCTCCTACGAGCAGTACTTC.

The chain is built from TRBV7-6 and TRBJ1-4; a possible D gene is TRBD1 (6 bases). The CDR3 has 17 amino acids. Germline V gene data show CDR1 as SGHVS and CDR2 as FNYEAQ. Trimming shortened V by 4 bases and J by 1 base, and 16 bases separated the two germline ends. CDR3 region: CASSSMFPGQTNEKLFF. The CDR3 bases are TGTGCCAGCAGCTCGATGTTCCCGGGACAAACTAATGAAAAACTGTTTTTT.